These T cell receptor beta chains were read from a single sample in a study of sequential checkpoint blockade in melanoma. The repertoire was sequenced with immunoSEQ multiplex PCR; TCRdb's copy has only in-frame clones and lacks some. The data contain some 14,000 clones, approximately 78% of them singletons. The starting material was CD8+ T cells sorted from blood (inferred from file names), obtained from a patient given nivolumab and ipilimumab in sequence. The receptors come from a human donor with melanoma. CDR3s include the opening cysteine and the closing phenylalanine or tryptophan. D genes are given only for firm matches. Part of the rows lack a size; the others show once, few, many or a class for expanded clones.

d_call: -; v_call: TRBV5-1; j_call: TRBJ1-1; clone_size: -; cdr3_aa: CASSLVGVGSLKNTEAFF; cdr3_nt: TGCGCCAGCAGCTTGGTCGGGGTGGGGAGCCTAAAGAACACTGAAGCTTTCTTT
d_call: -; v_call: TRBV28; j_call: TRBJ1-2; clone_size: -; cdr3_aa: CASSPSGTIIEDFSGYTF; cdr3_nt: TGTGCCAGCAGCCCGAGCGGGACAATAATTGAGGATTTTTCTGGCTACACCTTC
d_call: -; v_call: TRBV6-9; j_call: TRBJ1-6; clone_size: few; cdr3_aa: CASSGVQNVGPLHF; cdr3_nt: TGTGCCAGCAGTGGAGTACAAAACGTGGGACCCCTCCACTTT
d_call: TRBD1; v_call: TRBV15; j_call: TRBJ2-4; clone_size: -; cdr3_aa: CATSGTGGLDKNIQYF; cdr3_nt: TGTGCCACCAGCGGCACAGGGGGTTTAGACAAAAACATTCAGTACTTC
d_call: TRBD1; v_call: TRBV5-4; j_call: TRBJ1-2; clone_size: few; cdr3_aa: CASSWDREYGYTF; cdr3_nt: TGTGCCAGCAGCTGGGACAGAGAATATGGCTACACCTTC
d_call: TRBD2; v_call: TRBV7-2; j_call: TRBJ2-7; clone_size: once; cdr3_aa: CASRAGGSYEQYF; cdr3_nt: TGTGCCAGCAGGGCGGGGGGATCCTACGAGCAGTACTTC
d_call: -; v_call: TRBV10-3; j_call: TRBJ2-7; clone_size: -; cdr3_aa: CAISETGQKSYEQYF; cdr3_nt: TGTGCCATCAGTGAGACTGGGCAAAAAAGCTACGAGCAGTACTTC
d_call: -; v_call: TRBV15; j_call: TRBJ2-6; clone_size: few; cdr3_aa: CATSRGRDSGANVLTF; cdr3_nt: TGTGCCACCAGCAGAGGGCGGGACTCTGGGGCCAACGTCCTGACTTTC
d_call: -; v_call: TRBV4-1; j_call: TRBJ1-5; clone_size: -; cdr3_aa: CASSQVLRDSNQPQHF; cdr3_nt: TGCGCCAGCAGCCAAGTACTCAGGGATAGCAATCAGCCCCAGCATTTT
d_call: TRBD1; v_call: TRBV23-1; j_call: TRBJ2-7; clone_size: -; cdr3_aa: CASGSRGQGAREQYF; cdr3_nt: TGCGCCTCCGGGTCTCGGGGGCAGGGGGCTAGGGAGCAGTACTTC
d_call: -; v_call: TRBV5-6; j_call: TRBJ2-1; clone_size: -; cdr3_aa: CASSLGRGEQFF; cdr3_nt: TGTGCCAGCAGCTTGGGCAGGGGTGAGCAGTTCTTC
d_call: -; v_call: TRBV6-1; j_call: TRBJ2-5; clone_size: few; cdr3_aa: CASTTGVGRETQYF; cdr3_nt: TGTGCCAGCACCACGGGGGTGGGAAGGGAGACCCAGTACTTC
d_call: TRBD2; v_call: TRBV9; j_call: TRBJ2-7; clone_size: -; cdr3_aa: CASSVGAGGGEQYF; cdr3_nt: TGTGCCAGCAGCGTAGGGGCGGGAGGGGGCGAGCAGTACTTC
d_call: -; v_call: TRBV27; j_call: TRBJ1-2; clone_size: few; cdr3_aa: CASSSGDGYTF; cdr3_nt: TGTGCCAGCAGTTCCGGGGATGGCTACACCTTC
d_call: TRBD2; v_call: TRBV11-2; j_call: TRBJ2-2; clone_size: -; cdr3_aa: CASSLGGPASGRRTGELFF; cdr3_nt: TGTGCCAGCAGCTTAGGGGGCCCGGCTAGCGGGAGACGGACCGGGGAGCTGTTTTTT
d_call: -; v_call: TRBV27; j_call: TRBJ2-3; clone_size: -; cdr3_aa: CASSQRVADTQYF; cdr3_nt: TGTGCCAGCAGTCAACGGGTCGCGGATACGCAGTATTTT
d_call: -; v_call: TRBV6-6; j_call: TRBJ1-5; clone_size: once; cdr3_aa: CASSFTNSNQPQHF; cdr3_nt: TGTGCCAGCAGTTTCACTAATAGCAATCAGCCCCAGCATTTT
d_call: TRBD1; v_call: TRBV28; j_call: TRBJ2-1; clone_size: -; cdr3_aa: CASKPDRGSYNEQFF; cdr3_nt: TGTGCCAGCAAACCAGACAGGGGCTCCTACAATGAGCAGTTCTTC
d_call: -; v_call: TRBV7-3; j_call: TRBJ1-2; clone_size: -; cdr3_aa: CASTPQGNYGYTF; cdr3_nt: TGTGCCAGCACCCCACAGGGTAACTATGGCTACACCTTC
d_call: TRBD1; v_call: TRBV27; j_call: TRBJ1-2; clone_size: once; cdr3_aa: CASSQGQGCTF; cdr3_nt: TGTGCCAGCAGTCAAGGACAGGGTTGCACCTTC
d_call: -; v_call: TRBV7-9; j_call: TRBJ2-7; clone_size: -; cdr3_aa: CASSPRQSGSYEQYF; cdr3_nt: TGTGCCAGCAGCCCACGACAGTCCGGCTCCTACGAGCAGTACTTC
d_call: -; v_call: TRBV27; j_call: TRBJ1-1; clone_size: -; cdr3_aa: CASGHTEAFF; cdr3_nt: TGTGCCAGCGGCCACACTGAAGCTTTCTTT
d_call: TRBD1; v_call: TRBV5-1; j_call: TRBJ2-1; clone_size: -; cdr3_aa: CASSQGAGEQFF; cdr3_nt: TGCGCCAGCAGCCAGGGGGCCGGTGAGCAGTTCTTC
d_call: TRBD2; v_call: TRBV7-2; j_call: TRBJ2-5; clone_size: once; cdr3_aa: CASSLMSGGALETQYF; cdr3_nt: TGTGCCAGCAGCTTAATGTCGGGGGGGGCCCTGGAGACCCAGTACTTC
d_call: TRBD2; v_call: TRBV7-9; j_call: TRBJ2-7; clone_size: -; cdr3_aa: CASSLTSGGYEQYF; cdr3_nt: TGTGCCAGCAGCCTGACTAGCGGAGGCTACGAGCAGTACTTC
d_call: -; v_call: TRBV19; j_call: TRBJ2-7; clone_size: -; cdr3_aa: CASRPSERSTYEQYF; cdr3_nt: TGTGCCAGTAGGCCTAGCGAACGTTCCACCTACGAGCAGTACTTC
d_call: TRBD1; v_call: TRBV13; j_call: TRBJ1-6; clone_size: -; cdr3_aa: CASSSFRTGVDPRHSPLHF; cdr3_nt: TGTGCCAGCAGTTCATTCCGGACAGGGGTTGACCCTAGGCATTCACCCCTCCACTTT
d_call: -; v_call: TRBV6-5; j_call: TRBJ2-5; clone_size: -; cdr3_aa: CASSPPVSLETQYF; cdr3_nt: TGTGCCAGCAGTCCTCCGGTTAGTCTCGAGACCCAGTACTTC
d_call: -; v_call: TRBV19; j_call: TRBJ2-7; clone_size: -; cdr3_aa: CASSPRRLNTYEQYF; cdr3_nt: TGTGCCAGTAGTCCCAGGCGACTAAACACCTACGAGCAGTACTTC
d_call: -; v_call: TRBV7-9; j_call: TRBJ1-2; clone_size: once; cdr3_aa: CASSLSGGRGRANYGYTF; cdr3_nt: TGTGCCAGCAGCTTATCAGGTGGGCGGGGCCGAGCTAACTATGGCTACACCTTC
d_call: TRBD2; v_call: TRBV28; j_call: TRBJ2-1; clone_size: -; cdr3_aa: CASSSRLAGEKNEQFF; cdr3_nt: TGTGCCAGCAGTTCGAGACTAGCGGGAGAAAAAAATGAGCAGTTCTTC
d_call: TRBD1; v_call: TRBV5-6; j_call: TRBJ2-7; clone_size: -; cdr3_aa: CASSLEGGQGAWEQYF; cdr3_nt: TGTGCCAGCAGCTTGGAGGGGGGACAGGGGGCGTGGGAGCAGTACTTC
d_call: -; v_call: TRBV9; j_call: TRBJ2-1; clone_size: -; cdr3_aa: CASSVDSSRASYNEQFF; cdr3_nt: TGTGCCAGCAGCGTAGACTCTTCGCGGGCCTCCTACAATGAGCAGTTCTTC
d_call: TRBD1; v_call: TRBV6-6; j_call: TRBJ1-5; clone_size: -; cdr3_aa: CASSYRTGSSNQPQHF; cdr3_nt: TGTGCCAGCAGTTACCGGACAGGGAGTAGCAATCAGCCCCAGCATTTT
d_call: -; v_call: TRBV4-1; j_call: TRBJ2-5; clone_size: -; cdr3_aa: CASSQVAGGGRQETQYF; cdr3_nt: TGCGCCAGCAGCCAGGTGGCAGGAGGAGGTCGGCAAGAGACCCAGTACTTC
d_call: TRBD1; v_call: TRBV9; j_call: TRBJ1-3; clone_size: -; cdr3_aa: CASSVKAADRGSGNTIYF; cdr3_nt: TGTGCCAGCAGCGTAAAAGCCGCAGACAGGGGCTCTGGAAACACCATATATTTT
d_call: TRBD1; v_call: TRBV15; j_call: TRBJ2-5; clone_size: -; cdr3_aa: CATSRDLGDREETQYF; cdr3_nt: TGTGCCACCAGCAGAGATTTGGGAGACAGGGAAGAGACCCAGTACTTC
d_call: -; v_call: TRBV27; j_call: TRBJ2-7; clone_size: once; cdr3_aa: CASSQPTGEQYF; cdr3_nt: TGTGCCAGCAGTCAACCAACCGGCGAGCAGTACTTC
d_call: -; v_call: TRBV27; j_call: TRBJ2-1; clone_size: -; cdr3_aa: CASRPIRSSYNEQFF; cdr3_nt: TGTGCCAGCAGACCTATCCGAAGCTCCTACAATGAGCAGTTCTTC
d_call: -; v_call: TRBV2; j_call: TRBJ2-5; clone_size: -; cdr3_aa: CASSDGQGGLLGTQYF; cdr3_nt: TGTGCCAGCAGTGATGGTCAGGGCGGCTTATTGGGGACCCAGTACTTC
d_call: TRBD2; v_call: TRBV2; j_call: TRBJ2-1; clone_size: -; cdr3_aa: CASSGTSPVYNEQFF; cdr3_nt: TGTGCCAGCAGCGGGACTAGCCCAGTCTACAATGAGCAGTTCTTC
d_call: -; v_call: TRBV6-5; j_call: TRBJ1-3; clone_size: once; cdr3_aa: CASSYLGDGNTIYF; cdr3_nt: TGTGCCAGCAGTTACTTGGGAGATGGAAACACCATATATTTT
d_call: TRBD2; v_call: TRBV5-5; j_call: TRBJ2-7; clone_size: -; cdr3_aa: CASSLAGGDSYEQYF; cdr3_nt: TGTGCCAGCAGCTTAGCGGGGGGGGACTCCTACGAGCAGTACTTC
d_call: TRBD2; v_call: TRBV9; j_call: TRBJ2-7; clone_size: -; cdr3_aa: CASSAGLAGWGQYF; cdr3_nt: TGTGCCAGCAGCGCGGGACTAGCGGGGTGGGGGCAGTACTTC
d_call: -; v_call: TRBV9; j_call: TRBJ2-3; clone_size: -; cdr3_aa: CASSGTGSDTQYF; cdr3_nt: TGTGCCAGCAGCGGTACAGGGTCCGATACGCAGTATTTT